This is a list of T cell receptor beta chains from one sample in a study of CD8 T cells in Susac syndrome. TCRdb independently ran MiXCR on the immunoSEQ multiplex PCR reads; one entry per CDR3 protein. The data show under 80,000 distinct CDR3 sequences, roughly 91% seen once. The sequenced sample was CD4+ T cells from PBMCs. All receptors derive from a human donor with Susac syndrome. Both conserved end residues are trimmed from each CDR3.

V gene	J gene	CDR3 protein
TRBV24-1	TRBJ2-1	ATTLRREGYNEQF
TRBV4-1	TRBJ2-2	ASSHPGNTGELF
TRBV12-3/TRBV12-4	TRBJ1-5	ASSFGMSNQPQH
TRBV15	TRBJ2-3	ATSRDTGSTDTQY
TRBV4-3	TRBJ2-2	ASSHRVDTGELF
TRBV7-2	TRBJ1-1	ASSLSPGVTEAF
TRBV30	TRBJ2-2	AWRRFGGTGELF
TRBV27	TRBJ1-1	ASSLEGEKGTITEAF
TRBV20-1	TRBJ2-7	SASFPTTPTYEQY
TRBV7-2	TRBJ1-2	ASSLRASTNYGYT
TRBV5-6	TRBJ2-5	ASSFKGIQETQY
TRBV19	TRBJ2-5	ASRFDSRGPRGTETQY
TRBV29-1	TRBJ2-7	SVYADRDEQY
TRBV5-1	TRBJ1-1	ASSLGQGLMNTEAF
TRBV11-3	TRBJ2-3	ASSLGMAPDTQY
TRBV6-6	TRBJ2-7	ASSPKGEQY
TRBV7-2	TRBJ2-1	ASSLLSGSNNEQF
TRBV27	TRBJ2-3	ASWGTTDTQY
TRBV3-1	TRBJ1-6	ASSHRQATNSPLH
TRBV28	TRBJ2-1	ASRGGGGAYNEQF
TRBV24-1	TRBJ2-1	ATSPFLGANEQF
TRBV27	TRBJ2-7	ASQFRVGGSYEQY
TRBV3-1	TRBJ1-2	ASSPGQTNPYGYT
TRBV7-9	TRBJ1-1	ASSVFGKVSTEAF
TRBV7-2	TRBJ2-5	ASSPRRTETQY
TRBV7-3	TRBJ2-7	ASSLDSGPYEQY
TRBV18	TRBJ1-1	ASSPEDPQVTEAF
TRBV5-1	TRBJ2-7	ASSLWTGGGYEQY
TRBV19	TRBJ2-7	ASSNPGSPSGIEQY
TRBV20-1	TRBJ1-2	SARDEGSNYGYT
TRBV30	TRBJ2-7	AWSQQSYEQY
TRBV5-1	TRBJ2-7	ASSDKVGQRSEQY
TRBV7-2	TRBJ2-7	ASSFQSSYEQY
TRBV2	TRBJ2-7	ASSEGRGRHEQY
TRBV3-1	TRBJ2-7	ASSQVRAQGHYEQY
TRBV30	TRBJ2-5	AWSKGSQETQY
TRBV24-1	TRBJ2-3	ATSDGAGDTQY
TRBV30	TRBJ2-5	AWSAEETQY
TRBV6-6	TRBJ1-5	ASSPGQAGAQPQH
TRBV28	TRBJ1-4	ASSLVDGIKNEKLF
TRBV15	TRBJ1-6	ATSRDEGGNSPLH
TRBV3-1	TRBJ2-7	ASNQGGGPEQY
TRBV7-9	TRBJ2-5	ASSFGQTQETQY